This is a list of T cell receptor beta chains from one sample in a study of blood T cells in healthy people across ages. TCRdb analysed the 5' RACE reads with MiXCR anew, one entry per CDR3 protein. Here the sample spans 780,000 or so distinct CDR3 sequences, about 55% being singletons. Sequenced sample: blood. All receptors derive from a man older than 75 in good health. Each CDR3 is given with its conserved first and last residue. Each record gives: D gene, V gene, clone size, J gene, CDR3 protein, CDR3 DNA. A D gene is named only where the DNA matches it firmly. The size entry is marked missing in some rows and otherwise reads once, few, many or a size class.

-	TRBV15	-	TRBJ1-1	CATSNLGGAGTEAIF	TGTGCCACCAGCAACCTAGGGGGGGCAGGAACTGAAGCTATCTTT
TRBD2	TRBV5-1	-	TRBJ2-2	CASSLESGRPTGELFF	TGCGCCAGCAGCTTGGAAAGCGGGAGACCCACCGGGGAGCTGTTTTTT
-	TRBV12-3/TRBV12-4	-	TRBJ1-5	CASSPGGNLDQPQHF	TGTGCCAGCAGCCCCGGGGGGAACCTCGATCAGCCCCAGCATTTT
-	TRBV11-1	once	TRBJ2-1	CASSSLFYNEQFF	TGTGCCAGCAGTTCTCTATTTTACAATGAGCAGTTCTTC
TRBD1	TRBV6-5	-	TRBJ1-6	CASSPRQGWNSPLHF	TGTGCCAGCAGTCCCCGACAGGGGTGGAATTCACCCCTCCACTTT
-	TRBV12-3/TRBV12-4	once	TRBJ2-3	CASSPGYRDAYF	TGTGCCAGCAGTCCAGGGTACAGAGACGCGTATTTT
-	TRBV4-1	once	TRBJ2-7	CASSQGAGSEDEQYF	TGCGCCAGCAGCCAAGGGGCTGGGTCTGAGGACGAGCAGTACTTC
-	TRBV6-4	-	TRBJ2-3	CASPSNRHIPDTQYF	TGTGCCAGCCCAAGTAATAGGCATATCCCAGATACGCAGTATTTT
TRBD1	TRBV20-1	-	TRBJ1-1	CSARAGQGNTEAFF	TGCAGTGCTAGAGCGGGACAGGGTAACACTGAAGCTTTCTTT
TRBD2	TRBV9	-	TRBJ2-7	CASSVGTSGSLYEQYF	TGTGCCAGCAGCGTAGGAACTAGCGGGAGTCTCTACGAGCAGTACTTC
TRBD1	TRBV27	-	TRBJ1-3	CASSLRTGSGNTIYF	TGTGCCAGCAGTTTGAGGACAGGCTCTGGAAACACCATATATTTT
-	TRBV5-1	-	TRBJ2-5	CASSMASGETQYF	TGCGCCAGCAGTATGGCATCAGGAGAGACCCAGTACTTC
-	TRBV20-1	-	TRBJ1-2	CSARDSENYGYTF	TGCAGTGCTAGAGATTCCGAAAACTATGGCTACACCTTC
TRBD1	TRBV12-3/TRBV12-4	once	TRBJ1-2	CASSVGRGLHGYTF	TGTGCCAGCAGTGTGGGCAGGGGGCTTCATGGCTACACCTTC
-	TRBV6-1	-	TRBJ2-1	CASSASQQGFDEQFF	TGTGCCAGCAGTGCCAGCCAACAGGGTTTTGATGAGCAGTTCTTC
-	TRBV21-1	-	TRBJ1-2	CASSKRGQGYGYTF	TGTGCCAGCAGCAAAAGGGGACAGGGTTATGGCTACACCTTC
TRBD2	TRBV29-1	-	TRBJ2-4	CSAASGQNIQYF	TGCAGCGCTGCTAGCGGGCAAAACATTCAGTACTTC
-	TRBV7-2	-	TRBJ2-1	CASSRQGGVLNNEQFF	TGTGCCAGCAGCCGCCAGGGGGGCGTTCTTAACAATGAGCAGTTCTTC
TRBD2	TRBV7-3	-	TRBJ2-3	CASSRRLAGGVDTQYF	TGTGCCAGCAGCCGACGACTAGCGGGAGGGGTAGATACGCAGTATTTT
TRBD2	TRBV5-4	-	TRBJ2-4	CASSPGTSGRIDNEQYF	TGTGCCAGCAGCCCCGGGACTAGCGGGCGTATAGACAATGAGCAGTACTTC
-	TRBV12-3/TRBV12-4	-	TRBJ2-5	CASSLRGADRETQYF	TGTGCCAGCAGTTTACGGGGGGCTGATAGAGAGACCCAGTACTTC
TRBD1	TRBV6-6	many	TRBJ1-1	CASSTGTENTEAFF	TGTGCCAGCAGCACAGGGACAGAGAACACTGAAGCTTTCTTT
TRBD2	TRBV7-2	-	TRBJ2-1	CASSPRTSSYNEQFF	TGTGCCAGCAGCCCTAGGACTAGCTCTTACAATGAGCAGTTCTTC
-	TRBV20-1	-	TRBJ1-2	CSASPGERGYTF	TGCAGTGCTAGCCCCGGGGAACGGGGCTACACCTTC
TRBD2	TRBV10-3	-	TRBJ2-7	CATSEGTSGSLGEQYF	TGTGCCACCAGTGAGGGGACTAGCGGGAGCCTCGGCGAGCAGTACTTC